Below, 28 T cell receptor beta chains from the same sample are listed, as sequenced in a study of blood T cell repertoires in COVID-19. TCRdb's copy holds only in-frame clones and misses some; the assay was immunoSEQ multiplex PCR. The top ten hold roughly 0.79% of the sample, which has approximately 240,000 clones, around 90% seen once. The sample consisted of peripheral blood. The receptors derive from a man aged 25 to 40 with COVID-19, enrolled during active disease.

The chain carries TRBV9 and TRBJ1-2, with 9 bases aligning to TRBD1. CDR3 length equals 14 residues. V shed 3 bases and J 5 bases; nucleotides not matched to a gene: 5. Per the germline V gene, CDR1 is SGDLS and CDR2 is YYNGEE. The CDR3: CASSARTGEYGYTF. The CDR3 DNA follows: TGTGCCAGCAGCGCTAGGACAGGGGAATATGGCTACACCTTC.

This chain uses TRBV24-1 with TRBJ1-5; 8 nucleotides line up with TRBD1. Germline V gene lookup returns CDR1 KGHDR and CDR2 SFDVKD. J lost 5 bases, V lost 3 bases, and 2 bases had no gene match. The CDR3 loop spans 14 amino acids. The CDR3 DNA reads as TGTGCCACCAGTGATGGGACAGGAGATCAGCCCCAGCATTTT. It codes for CATSDGTGDQPQHF.

The CDR3 is CASSDTGLGYTF. The CDR3 region has the DNA TGTGCCAGCAGCGACACAGGGTTGGGCTACACCTTC. J is TRBJ1-2 and V is TRBV7-3; D is perhaps TRBD1 (6 bases). This CDR3 comprises 12 residues. V was trimmed by 5 bases and J by 8 bases, leaving 12 bases between them. Germline CDR1 SGHTA, CDR2 FQGTGA.

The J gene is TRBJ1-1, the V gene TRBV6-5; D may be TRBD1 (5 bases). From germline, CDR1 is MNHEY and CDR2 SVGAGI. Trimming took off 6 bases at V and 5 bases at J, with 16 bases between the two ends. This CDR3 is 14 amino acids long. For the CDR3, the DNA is TGTGCCAGCAGGAACCCTCGGGGGGTGACTGAAGCTTTCTTT. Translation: CASRNPRGVTEAFF.

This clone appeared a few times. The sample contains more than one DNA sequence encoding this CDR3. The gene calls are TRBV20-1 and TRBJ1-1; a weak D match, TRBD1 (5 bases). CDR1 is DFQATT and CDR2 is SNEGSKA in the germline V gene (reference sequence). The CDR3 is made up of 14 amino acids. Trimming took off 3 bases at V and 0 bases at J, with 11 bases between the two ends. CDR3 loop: CSASRDSMNTEAFF. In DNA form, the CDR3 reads TGCAGTGCTAGTAGAGACAGCATGAACACTGAAGCTTTCTTT.

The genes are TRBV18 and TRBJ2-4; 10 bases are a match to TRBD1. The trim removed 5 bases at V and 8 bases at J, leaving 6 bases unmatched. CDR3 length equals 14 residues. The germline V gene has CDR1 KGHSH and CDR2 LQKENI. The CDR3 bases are TGTGCCAGCTCAGTCGGACAGGGGGTGGACATTCAGTACTTC. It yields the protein CASSVGQGVDIQYF.

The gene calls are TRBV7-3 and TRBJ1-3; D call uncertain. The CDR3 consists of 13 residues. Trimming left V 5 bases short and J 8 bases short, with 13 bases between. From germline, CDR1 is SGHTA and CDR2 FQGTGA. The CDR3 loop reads CASSPGGHDTIYF. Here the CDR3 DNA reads TGTGCCAGCAGCCCTGGTGGGCACGACACCATATATTTT.

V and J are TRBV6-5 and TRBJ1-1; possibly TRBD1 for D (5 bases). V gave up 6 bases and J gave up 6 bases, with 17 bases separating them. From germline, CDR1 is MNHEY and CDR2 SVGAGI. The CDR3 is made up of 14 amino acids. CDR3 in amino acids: CASRPGPRGPEAFF. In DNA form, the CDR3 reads TGTGCCAGCAGACCCGGGCCAAGGGGCCCTGAAGCTTTCTTT.

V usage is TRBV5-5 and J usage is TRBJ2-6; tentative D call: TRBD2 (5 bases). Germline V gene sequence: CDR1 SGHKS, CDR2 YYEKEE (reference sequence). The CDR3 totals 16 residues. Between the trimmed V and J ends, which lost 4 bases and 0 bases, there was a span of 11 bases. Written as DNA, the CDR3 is TGTGCCAGCAGCCAAGGACTGATCTCTGGGGCCAACGTCCTGACTTTC. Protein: CASSQGLISGANVLTF.

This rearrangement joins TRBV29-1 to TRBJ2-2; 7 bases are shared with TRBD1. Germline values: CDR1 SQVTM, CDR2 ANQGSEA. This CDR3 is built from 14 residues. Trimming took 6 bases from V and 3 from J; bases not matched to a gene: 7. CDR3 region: CSVRTGRDTGELFF. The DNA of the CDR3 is TGCAGCGTGCGGACAGGACGTGACACCGGGGAGCTGTTTTTT.

CDR3 amino acids: CASSGAQGSTEAFF. CDR3 bases: TGCGCCAGCAGCGGGGCTCAGGGGAGCACTGAAGCTTTCTTT. The chain has TRBV5-1 and TRBJ1-1, with TRBD1 as a possible D gene (6 bases). This CDR3 is built from 14 residues. The V gene lost 4 bases and the J gene lost 4 bases, with 14 bases spanning the gap. Germline V gene sequence: CDR1 SGHRS, CDR2 YFSETQ.

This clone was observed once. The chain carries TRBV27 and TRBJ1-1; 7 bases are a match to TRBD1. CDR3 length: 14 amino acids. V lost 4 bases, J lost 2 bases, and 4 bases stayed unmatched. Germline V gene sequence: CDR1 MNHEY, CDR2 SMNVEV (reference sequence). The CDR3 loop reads CASSSSGGNTEAFF. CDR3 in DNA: TGTGCCAGCAGTTCTTCAGGGGGAAACACTGAAGCTTTCTTT.

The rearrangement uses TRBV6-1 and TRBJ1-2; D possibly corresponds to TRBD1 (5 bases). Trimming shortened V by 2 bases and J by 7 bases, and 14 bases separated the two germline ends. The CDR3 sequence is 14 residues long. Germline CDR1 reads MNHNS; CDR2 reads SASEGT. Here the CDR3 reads CASSEKGRVGGYTF. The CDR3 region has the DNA TGTGCCAGCAGTGAAAAGGGCAGGGTCGGTGGCTACACCTTC.

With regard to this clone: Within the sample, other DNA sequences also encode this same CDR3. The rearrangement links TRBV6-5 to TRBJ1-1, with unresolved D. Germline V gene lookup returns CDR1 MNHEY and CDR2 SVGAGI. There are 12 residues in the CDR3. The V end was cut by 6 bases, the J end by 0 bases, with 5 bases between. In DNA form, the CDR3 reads TGTGCCAGCAGCCTCGTGAACACTGAAGCTTTCTTT. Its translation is CASSLVNTEAFF.

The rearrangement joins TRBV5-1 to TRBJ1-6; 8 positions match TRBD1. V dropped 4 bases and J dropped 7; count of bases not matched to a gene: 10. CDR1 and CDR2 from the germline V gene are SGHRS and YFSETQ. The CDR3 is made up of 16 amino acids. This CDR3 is CASSDARQGRNSPLHF. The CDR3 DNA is TGCGCCAGCAGCGACGCCCGACAGGGGAGGAATTCACCCCTCCACTTT.

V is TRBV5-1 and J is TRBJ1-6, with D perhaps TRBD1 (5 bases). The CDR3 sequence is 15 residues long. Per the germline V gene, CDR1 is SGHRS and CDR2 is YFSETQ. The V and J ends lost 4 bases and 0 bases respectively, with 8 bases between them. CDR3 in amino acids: CASSEGLSYNSPLHF. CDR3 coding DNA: TGCGCCAGCAGCGAGGGACTCTCCTATAATTCACCCCTCCACTTT.

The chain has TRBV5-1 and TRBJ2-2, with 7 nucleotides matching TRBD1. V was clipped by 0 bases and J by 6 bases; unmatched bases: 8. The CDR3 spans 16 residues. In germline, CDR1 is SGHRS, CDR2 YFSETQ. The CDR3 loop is CASSLEKTGFAGELFF. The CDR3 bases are TGCGCCAGCAGCTTGGAAAAGACAGGGTTTGCCGGGGAGCTGTTTTTT. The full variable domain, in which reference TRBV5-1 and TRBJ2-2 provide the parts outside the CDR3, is KAGVTQTPRYLIKTRGQQVTLSCSPISGHRSVSWYQQTPGQGLQFLFEYFSETQRNKGNFPGRFSGRQFSNSRSEMNVSTLELGDSALYLCASSLEKTGFAGELFFGEGSRLTVL.

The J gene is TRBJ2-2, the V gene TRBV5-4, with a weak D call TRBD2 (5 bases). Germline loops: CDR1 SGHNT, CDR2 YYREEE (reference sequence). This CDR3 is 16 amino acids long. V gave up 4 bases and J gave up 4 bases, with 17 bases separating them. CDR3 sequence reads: CASSLPGKVTTGELFF. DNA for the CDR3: TGTGCCAGCAGCCTACCGGGGAAGGTGACCACCGGGGAGCTGTTTTTT.

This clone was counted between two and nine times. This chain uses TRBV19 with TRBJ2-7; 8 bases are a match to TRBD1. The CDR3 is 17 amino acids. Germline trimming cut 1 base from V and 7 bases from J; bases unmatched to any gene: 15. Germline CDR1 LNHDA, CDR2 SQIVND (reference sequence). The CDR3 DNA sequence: TGTGCCAGTAGTATAGGATTGGACAGGGACCACGTGGGTGAGCAGTACTTC. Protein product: CASSIGLDRDHVGEQYF.

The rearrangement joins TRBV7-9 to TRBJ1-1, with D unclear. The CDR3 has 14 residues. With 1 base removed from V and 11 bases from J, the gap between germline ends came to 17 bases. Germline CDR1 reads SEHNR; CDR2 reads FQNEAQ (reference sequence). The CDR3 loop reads CASSLESPILEAFF. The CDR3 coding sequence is TGTGCCAGCAGCTTAGAGTCCCCCATCTTGGAGGCTTTCTTT.

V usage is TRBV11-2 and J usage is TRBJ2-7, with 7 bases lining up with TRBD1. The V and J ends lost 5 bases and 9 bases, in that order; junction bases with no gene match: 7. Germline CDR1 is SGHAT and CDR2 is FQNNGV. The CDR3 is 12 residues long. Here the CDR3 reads CASSRDRDGQYF. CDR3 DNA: TGTGCCAGCAGCCGAGACAGGGACGGGCAGTACTTC.

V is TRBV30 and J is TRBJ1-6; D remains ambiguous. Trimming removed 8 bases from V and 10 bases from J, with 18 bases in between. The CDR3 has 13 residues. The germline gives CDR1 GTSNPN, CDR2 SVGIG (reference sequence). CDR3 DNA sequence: TGTGCCATCCGGGAGGGCGATGGGTCACCCCTCCACTTT. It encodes CAIREGDGSPLHF.

The CDR3 nucleotides read TGTGCCAGCAGCCCAAACTCCGGGACATTCCAAGAGACCCAGTACTTC. This gives the protein CASSPNSGTFQETQYF. V gene TRBV11-3 combines with J gene TRBJ2-5, with a possible D match to TRBD1 (6 bases). Looked up from germline, CDR1 is SGHNT and CDR2 is YENEEA. CDR3 length equals 16 residues. Between the trimmed V and J ends, which lost 5 bases and 1 base, there was a span of 17 bases.

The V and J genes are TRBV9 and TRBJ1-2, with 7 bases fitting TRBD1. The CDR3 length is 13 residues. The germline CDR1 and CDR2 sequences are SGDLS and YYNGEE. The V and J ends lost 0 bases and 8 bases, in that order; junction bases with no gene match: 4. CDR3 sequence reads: CASSVATGEGYTF. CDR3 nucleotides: TGTGCCAGCAGCGTAGCTACAGGGGAGGGCTACACCTTC.

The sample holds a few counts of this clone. The CDR3 region is CATARGYPGNTIYF. DNA of the CDR3: TGTGCCACCGCGAGGGGGTATCCAGGAAACACCATATATTTT. This chain connects TRBV15 to TRBJ1-3, with a weak D call TRBD1 (6 bases). CDR3 length: 14 residues. V was cut by 8 bases and J by 4 bases, with 15 bases left in between. Looked up from germline, CDR1 is LNHNV and CDR2 is YYDKDF (reference sequence).

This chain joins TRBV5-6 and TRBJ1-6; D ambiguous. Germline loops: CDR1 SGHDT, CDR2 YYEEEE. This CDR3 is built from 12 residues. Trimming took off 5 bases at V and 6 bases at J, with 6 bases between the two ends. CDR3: CASSWSNSPLHF. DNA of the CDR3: TGTGCCAGCAGTTGGAGTAATTCACCCCTCCACTTT.

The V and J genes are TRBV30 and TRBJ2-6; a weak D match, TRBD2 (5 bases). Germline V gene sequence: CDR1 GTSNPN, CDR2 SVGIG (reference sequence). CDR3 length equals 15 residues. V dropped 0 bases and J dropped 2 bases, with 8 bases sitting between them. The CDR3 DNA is TGTGCCTGGAGTGTAAGAGGGACTGGGGCCAACGTCCTGACTTTC. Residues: CAWSVRGTGANVLTF.

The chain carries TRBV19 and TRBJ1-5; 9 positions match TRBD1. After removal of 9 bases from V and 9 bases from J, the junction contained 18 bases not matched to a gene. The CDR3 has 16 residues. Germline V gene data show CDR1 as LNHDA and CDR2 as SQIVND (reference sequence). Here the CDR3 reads CASVGGTGHKPRPQHF. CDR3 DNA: TGTGCCAGCGTGGGGGGGACAGGGCATAAACCTCGGCCCCAGCATTTT.